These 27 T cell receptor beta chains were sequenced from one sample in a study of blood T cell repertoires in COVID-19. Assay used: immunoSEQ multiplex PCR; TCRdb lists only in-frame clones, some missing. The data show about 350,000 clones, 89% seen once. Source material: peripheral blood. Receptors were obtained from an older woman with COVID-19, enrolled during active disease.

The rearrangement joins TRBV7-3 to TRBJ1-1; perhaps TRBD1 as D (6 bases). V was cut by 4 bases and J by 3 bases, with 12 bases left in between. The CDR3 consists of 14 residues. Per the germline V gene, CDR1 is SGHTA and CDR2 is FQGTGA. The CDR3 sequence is CASSSRGGYTEAFF. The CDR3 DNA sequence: TGTGCCAGCAGCTCCCGGGGGGGCTACACTGAAGCTTTCTTT.

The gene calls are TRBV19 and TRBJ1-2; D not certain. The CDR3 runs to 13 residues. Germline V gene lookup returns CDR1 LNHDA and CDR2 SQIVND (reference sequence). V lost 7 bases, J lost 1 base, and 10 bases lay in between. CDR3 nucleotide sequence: TGTGCCAGTACCACAAACCATAACTATGGCTACACCTTC. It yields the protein CASTTNHNYGYTF.

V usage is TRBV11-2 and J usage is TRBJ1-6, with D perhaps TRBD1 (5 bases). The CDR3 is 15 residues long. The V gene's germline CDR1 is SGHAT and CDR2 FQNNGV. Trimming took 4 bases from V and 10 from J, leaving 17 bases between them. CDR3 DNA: TGTGCCAGCAGCTCCGGACATCAGGGTAGCTCACCCCTCCACTTT. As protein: CASSSGHQGSSPLHF. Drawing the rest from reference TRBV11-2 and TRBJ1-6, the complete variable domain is EAGVAQSPRYKIIEKRQSVAFWCNPISGHATLYWYQQILGQGPKLLIQFQNNGVVDDSQLPKDRFSAERLKGVDSTLKIQPAKLEDSAVYLCASSSGHQGSSPLHFGNGTRLTVT.

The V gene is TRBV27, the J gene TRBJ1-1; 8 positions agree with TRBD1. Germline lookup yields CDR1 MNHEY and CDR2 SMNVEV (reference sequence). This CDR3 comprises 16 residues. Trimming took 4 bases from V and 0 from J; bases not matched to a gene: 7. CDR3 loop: CASSSGQGIMNTEAFF. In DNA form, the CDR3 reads TGTGCCAGCAGTTCCGGACAGGGCATTATGAACACTGAAGCTTTCTTT.

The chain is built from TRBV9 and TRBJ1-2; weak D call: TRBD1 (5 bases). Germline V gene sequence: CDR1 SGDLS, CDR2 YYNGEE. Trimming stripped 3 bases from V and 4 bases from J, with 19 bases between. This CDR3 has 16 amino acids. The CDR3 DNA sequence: TGTGCCAGCAGCGCCGGGTCTGTGGGAAGGGGCTATGGCTACACCTTC. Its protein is CASSAGSVGRGYGYTF.

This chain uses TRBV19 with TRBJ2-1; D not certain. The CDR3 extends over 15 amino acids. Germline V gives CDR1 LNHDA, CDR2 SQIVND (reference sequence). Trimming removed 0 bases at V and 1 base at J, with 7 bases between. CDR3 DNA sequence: TGTGCCAGTAGTATAGACGGTGATTCCTACAATGAGCAGTTCTTC. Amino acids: CASSIDGDSYNEQFF.

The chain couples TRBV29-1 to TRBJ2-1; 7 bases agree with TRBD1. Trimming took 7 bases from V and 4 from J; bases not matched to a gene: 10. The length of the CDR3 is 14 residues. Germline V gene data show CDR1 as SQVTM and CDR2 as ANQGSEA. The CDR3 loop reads CSGITGQMYNEQFF. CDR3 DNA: TGCAGCGGAATCACGGGACAGATGTACAATGAGCAGTTCTTC.

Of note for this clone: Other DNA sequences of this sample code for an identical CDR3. CDR3 DNA: TGTGCCAGCAGTGGACAGGGCGGTCAGCCCCAGCATTTT. Its translation: CASSGQGGQPQHF. V is TRBV12-3 or TRBV12-4 and J is TRBJ1-5, with TRBD1 matching over 8 bases. The length of the CDR3 is 13 residues. With V trimmed by 5 bases and J by 6 bases, 3 bases remained unmatched.

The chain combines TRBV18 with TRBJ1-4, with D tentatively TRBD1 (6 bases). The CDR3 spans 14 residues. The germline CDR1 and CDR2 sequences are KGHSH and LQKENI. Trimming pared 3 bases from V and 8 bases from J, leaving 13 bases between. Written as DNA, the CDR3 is TGTGCCAGCTCACCGTCAGGGGCCGGGGAAAAACTGTTTTTT. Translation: CASSPSGAGEKLFF.

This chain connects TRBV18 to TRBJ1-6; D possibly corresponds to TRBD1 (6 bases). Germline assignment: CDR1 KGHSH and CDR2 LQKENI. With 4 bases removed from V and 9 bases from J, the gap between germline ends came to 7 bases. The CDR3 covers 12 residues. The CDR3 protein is CASSQDSSPLHF. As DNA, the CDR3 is TGTGCCAGCTCACAGGACAGTTCACCCCTCCACTTT.

Here the CDR3 DNA reads TGCAGCGTTTTGAGCGGGGGGCTTTTCAATGAGCAGTTCTTC. Translated: CSVLSGGLFNEQFF. The chain uses TRBV29-1 and TRBJ2-1; 9 bases map to TRBD2. Germline CDR1 is SQVTM and CDR2 is ANQGSEA. There are 14 residues in the CDR3. Trimming cost V 5 bases and J 6 bases; bases outside gene matches: 8.

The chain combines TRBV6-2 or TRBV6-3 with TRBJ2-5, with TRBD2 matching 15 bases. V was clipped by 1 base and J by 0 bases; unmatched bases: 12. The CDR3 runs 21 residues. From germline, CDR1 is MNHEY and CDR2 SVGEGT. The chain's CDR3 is CASSYWLEGLAGGRYQETQYF. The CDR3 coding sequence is TGTGCCAGCAGTTACTGGTTGGAGGGACTAGCGGGGGGCCGGTACCAAGAGACCCAGTACTTC.

The CDR3 spells CASSQDSRVYEQYF. The CDR3 DNA reads TGCGCCAGCAGCCAAGATTCGCGAGTCTACGAGCAGTACTTC. This chain joins TRBV4-1 and TRBJ2-7; D gene uncertain. This CDR3 contains 14 residues. Per the germline V gene, CDR1 is MGHRA and CDR2 is YSYEKL. Trimming took 0 bases from V and 3 from J, leaving 9 bases between them.

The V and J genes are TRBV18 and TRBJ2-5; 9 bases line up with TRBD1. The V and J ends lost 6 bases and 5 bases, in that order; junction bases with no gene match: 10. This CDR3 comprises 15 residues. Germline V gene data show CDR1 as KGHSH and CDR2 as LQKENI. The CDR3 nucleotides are TGTGCCAGCTCGACGCGGACAGGGGCCGTGGAGACCCAGTACTTC. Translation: CASSTRTGAVETQYF.

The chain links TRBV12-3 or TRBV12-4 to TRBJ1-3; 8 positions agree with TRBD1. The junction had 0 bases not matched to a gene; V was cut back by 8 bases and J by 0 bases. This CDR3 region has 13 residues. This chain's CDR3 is CASDRGSGNTIYF. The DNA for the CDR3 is TGTGCCAGCGACAGGGGCTCTGGAAACACCATATATTTT.

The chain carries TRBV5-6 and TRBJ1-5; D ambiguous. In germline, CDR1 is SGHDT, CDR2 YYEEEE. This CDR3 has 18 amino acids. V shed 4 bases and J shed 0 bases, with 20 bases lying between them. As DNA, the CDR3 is TGTGCCAGCAGCCCCCATCCCAAAACGGGGTATAGCAATCAGCCCCAGCATTTT. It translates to CASSPHPKTGYSNQPQHF. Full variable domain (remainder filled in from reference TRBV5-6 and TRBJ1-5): DAGVTQSPTHLIKTRGQQVTLRCSPKSGHDTVSWYQQALGQGPQFIFQYYEEEERQRGNFPDRFSGHQFPNYSSELNVNALLLGDSALYLCASSPHPKTGYSNQPQHFGDGTRLSIL.

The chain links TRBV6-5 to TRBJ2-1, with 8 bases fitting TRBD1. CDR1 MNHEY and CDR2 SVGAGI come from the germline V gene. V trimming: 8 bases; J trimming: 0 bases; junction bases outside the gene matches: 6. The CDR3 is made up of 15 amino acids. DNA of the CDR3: TGTGCCAGCCCCGGGACAGGCAGCTCCTACAATGAGCAGTTCTTC. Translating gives CASPGTGSSYNEQFF.

The CDR3 DNA sequence: TGTGCCAGCAGACCTCGCGGGGGGGCGGGCAATGAGCAGTTCTTC. It is translated as CASRPRGGAGNEQFF. The chain uses TRBV28 and TRBJ2-1, with 9 bases aligning to TRBD2. V shed 6 bases and J 6 bases; nucleotides not matched to a gene: 9. This CDR3 contains 15 residues. The germline CDR1 and CDR2 sequences are MDHEN and SYDVKM. The complete variable domain, with remaining parts taken from reference TRBV28 and TRBJ2-1, reads DVKVTQSSRYLVKRTGEKVFLECVQDMDHENMFWYRQDPGLGLRLIYFSYDVKMKEKGDIPEGYSVSREKKERFSLILESASTNQTSMYLCASRPRGGAGNEQFFGPGTRLTVL.

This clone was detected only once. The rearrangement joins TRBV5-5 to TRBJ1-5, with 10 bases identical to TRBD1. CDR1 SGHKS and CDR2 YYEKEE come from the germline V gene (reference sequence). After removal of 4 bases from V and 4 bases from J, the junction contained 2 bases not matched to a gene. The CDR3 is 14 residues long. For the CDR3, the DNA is TGTGCCAGCAGCCCGGACAGGGGGAATCAGCCCCAGCATTTT. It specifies CASSPDRGNQPQHF.

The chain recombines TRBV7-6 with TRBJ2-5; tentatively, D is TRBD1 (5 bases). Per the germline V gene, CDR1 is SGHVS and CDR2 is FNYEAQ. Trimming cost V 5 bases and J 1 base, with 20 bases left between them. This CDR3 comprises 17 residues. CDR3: CASSHRPNPVLQETQYF. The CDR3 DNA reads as TGTGCCAGCAGCCACAGGCCCAACCCGGTACTCCAAGAGACCCAGTACTTC. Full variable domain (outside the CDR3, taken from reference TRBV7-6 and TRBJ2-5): GAGVSQSPRYKVTKRGQDVALRCDPISGHVSLYWYRQALGQGPEFLTYFNYEAQQDKSGLPNDRFSAERPEGSISTLTIQRTEQRDSAMYRCASSHRPNPVLQETQYFGPGTRLLVL.

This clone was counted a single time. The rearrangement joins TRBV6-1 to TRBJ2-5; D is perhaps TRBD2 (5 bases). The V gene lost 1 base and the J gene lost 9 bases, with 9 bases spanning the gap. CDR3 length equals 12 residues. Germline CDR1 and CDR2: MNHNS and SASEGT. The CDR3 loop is CASSEGTRAQYF. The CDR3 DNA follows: TGTGCCAGCAGTGAAGGGACTCGGGCCCAGTACTTC.

The CDR3 nucleotides are TGTGCCAGCAGCCCTCGGACAGATCCGAACACTGAAGCTTTCTTT. Its translation: CASSPRTDPNTEAFF. The chain links TRBV7-8 to TRBJ1-1, with D possibly TRBD1 on 6 matching bases. Germline V gene sequence: CDR1 SGHVS, CDR2 FQNEAQ. The CDR3 sequence is 15 residues long. Between the trimmed V and J ends, which lost 5 bases and 1 base, there was a span of 14 bases.

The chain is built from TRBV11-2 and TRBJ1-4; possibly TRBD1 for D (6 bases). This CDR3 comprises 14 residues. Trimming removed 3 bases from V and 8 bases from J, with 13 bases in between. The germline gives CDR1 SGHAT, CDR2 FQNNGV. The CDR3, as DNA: TGTGCCAGCAGCTTCTCGGACAGTCTCGAAAAACTGTTTTTT. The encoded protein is CASSFSDSLEKLFF.

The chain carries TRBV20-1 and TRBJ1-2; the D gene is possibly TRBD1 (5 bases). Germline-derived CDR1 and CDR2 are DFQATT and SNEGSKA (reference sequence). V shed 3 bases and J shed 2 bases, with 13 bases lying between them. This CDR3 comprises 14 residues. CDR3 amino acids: CSASAGTLNYGYTF. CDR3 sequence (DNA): TGCAGTGCTAGTGCCGGGACTCTGAACTATGGCTACACCTTC.

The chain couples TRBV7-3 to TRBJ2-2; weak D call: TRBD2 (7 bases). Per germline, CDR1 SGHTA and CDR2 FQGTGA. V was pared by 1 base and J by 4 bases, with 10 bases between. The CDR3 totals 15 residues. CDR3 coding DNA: TGTGCCAGCAGCTTAAGCGGGGGCGGCACCGGGGAGCTGTTTTTT. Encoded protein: CASSLSGGGTGELFF.

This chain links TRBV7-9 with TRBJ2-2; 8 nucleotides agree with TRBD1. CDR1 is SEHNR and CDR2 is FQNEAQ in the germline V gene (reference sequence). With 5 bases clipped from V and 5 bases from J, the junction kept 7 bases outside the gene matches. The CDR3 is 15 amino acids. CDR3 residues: CASSLGQEGTGELFF. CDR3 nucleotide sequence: TGTGCCAGCAGCCTGGGACAGGAAGGAACCGGGGAGCTGTTTTTT.

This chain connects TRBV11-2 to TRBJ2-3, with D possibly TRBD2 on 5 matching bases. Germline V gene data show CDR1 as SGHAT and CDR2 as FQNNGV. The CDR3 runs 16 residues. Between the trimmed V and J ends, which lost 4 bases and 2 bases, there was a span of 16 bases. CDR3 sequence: CASSSRTGYTTDTQYF. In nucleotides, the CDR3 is TGTGCCAGCAGCTCGAGGACTGGATATACCACAGATACGCAGTATTTT.